The 13 T cell receptor beta chains presented below share a single source sample, sequenced in a study of CD8+CD57+ T cells in acquired aplastic anemia. Using genomic DNA as the template, TCR beta VDJ and CDR3 profiling was carried out. TCRdb used MiXCR to reprocess the reads, holding one entry per CDR3 protein. The table has under 200,000 distinct CDR3 sequences, roughly 48% seen once; the top ten hold about 1.1%. What was sequenced was sorted CD4+, CD8+, or CD8+CD57+ T cells (not recorded which) from PBMCs. These receptors were collected from a human donor in good health.

This clonotype was picked up many times. The rearrangement joins TRBV6-5 to TRBJ1-5; no reliable D call. Trimming left V 8 bases short and J 3 bases short, with 8 bases between. Germline assignment: CDR1 MNHEY and CDR2 SVGAGI. The CDR3 runs 12 residues. In nucleotides, the CDR3 is TGTGCCAGCTGGAGGAACAATCAGCCCCAGCATTTT. Protein sequence: CASWRNNQPQHF.

This clonotype was detected many times. In DNA, the CDR3 is TGCAGCGTTACTCCCTACGGGACGCCAGGGGAGACCCAGTACTTC. This sequence encodes CSVTPYGTPGETQYF. The chain recombines TRBV29-1 with TRBJ2-5; the D gene could be TRBD1 or TRBD2 (5 bases each). Germline V gene lookup returns CDR1 SQVTM and CDR2 ANQGSEA. Trimming removed 5 bases at V and 5 bases at J, with 21 bases between. CDR3 length equals 15 residues.

The rearrangement joins TRBV3-1 to TRBJ1-4; D is unclear. The CDR3 has 13 residues. The V gene's germline CDR1 is LGHDT and CDR2 YNNKEL (reference sequence). Trimming took off 1 base at V and 7 bases at J, with 7 bases between the two ends. DNA for the CDR3: TGTGCCAGCAGCCAAGGGGCAGGTGAAAAACTGTTTTTT. It is translated as CASSQGAGEKLFF.

For this clonotype: A much larger clone lies a single base off, so this may be a read error. The chain recombines TRBV12-3 or TRBV12-4 with TRBJ2-1, with unresolved D. This CDR3 has 11 residues. V gave up 11 bases and J gave up 8 bases, with 13 bases separating them. This CDR3 is CAGNIAHEQFF. CDR3 nucleotide sequence: TGTGCCGGCAACATCGCCCATGAGCAGTTCTTC.

The chain is built from TRBV10-3 and TRBJ2-1, with TRBD2 matching over 14 bases. This CDR3 is 16 amino acids long. Germline V gene lookup returns CDR1 ENHRY and CDR2 SYGVKD. V lost 6 bases and J lost 4; bases outside the gene matches: 5. CDR3 residues: CAIRGGTSGGYNEQFF. CDR3 DNA sequence: TGTGCCATCAGGGGGGGGACTAGCGGGGGATACAATGAGCAGTTCTTC.

The V gene is TRBV19, the J gene TRBJ2-5, with 10 bases that match TRBD1. Trimming took 4 bases from V and 4 from J; bases not matched to a gene: 6. Germline V gene sequence: CDR1 LNHDA, CDR2 SQIVND (reference sequence). The CDR3 has 15 amino acids. The CDR3 nucleotides read TGTGCCAGTAGTAGGGGACAGGGGTTGGGAGAGACCCAGTACTTC. Protein: CASSRGQGLGETQYF.

Ten or more counts support this clonotype. The rearrangement links TRBV20-1 to TRBJ2-1; 7 bases align to TRBD2. J was trimmed by 5 bases and V by 6 bases; bases with no gene match: 16. CDR1 is DFQATT, CDR2 SNEGSKA, per germline (reference sequence). The CDR3 runs to 16 residues. CDR3 amino acids: CSADYGAWEGNNEQFF. The CDR3 bases are TGCAGTGCAGATTACGGGGCCTGGGAGGGGAACAATGAGCAGTTCTTC.

The chain has TRBV27 and TRBJ1-4; 8 nucleotides line up with TRBD1. The CDR3 is 15 amino acids. Germline CDR1 is MNHEY and CDR2 is SMNVEV (reference sequence). The V and J ends lost 5 bases and 7 bases, in that order; junction bases with no gene match: 9. The CDR3: CASSPQGAVSEKLFF. Written as DNA, the CDR3 is TGTGCCAGCAGTCCTCAGGGGGCGGTTAGTGAAAAACTGTTTTTT. Combining the CDR3 with reference TRBV27 and TRBJ1-4 gives the whole variable domain EAQVTQNPRYLITVTGKKLTVTCSQNMNHEYMSWYRQDPGLGLRQIYYSMNVEVTDKGDVPEGYKVSRKEKRNFPLILESPSPNQTSLYFCASSPQGAVSEKLFFGSGTQLSVL.

J is TRBJ1-1 and V is TRBV7-6; a possible D gene is TRBD1 (5 bases). The CDR3 is 14 residues long. Germline V gene sequence: CDR1 SGHVS, CDR2 FNYEAQ. Trimming cost V 3 bases and J 0 bases, with 8 bases left between them. In nucleotides, the CDR3 is TGTGCCAGCAGCTTGCACAGGTTGAACACTGAAGCTTTCTTT. Encoded protein: CASSLHRLNTEAFF. The variable domain in full, completed from reference TRBV7-6 and TRBJ1-1, reads GAGVSQSPRYKVTKRGQDVALRCDPISGHVSLYWYRQALGQGPEFLTYFNYEAQQDKSGLPNDRFSAERPEGSISTLTIQRTEQRDSAMYRCASSLHRLNTEAFFGQGTRLTVV.

The rearrangement joins TRBV10-3 to TRBJ1-6; the match to TRBD1 covers 9 bases. V dropped 7 bases and J dropped 8; count of bases not matched to a gene: 3. Germline-derived CDR1 and CDR2 are ENHRY and SYGVKD. The length of the CDR3 is 13 residues. The CDR3 loop is CAIKQGADSPLHF. The CDR3, as DNA: TGTGCCATCAAACAGGGGGCTGATTCACCCCTCCACTTT.

The genes are TRBV20-1 and TRBJ1-6, with 10 bases lining up with TRBD1. Germline V CDR1 and CDR2: DFQATT, SNEGSKA (reference sequence). V lost 1 base to trimming and J lost 8 bases; unmatched junction nucleotides: 5. The CDR3 contains 15 residues. CDR3 amino acids: CSARADRGSDSPLHF. The CDR3 nucleotides are TGCAGTGCTAGAGCGGACAGGGGGTCGGATTCACCCCTCCACTTT.

Many counts were recorded for this clonotype. The chain joins TRBV7-8 to TRBJ2-7; no firm D call. Trimming took 6 bases from V and 2 from J, leaving 8 bases between them. From germline, CDR1 is SGHVS and CDR2 FQNEAQ. The CDR3 is made up of 12 amino acids. The CDR3 DNA reads as TGTGCCAGCAGGCGTACCCCCTACGAGCAGTACTTC. Protein: CASRRTPYEQYF.

Many counts were recorded for this clonotype. The J gene is TRBJ2-1, the V gene TRBV20-1, with 8 bases that match TRBD2. V lost 5 bases to trimming and J lost 8 bases; unmatched junction nucleotides: 14. Germline CDR1 reads DFQATT; CDR2 reads SNEGSKA (reference sequence). The CDR3 is 15 amino acids. The CDR3 nucleotides read TGCAGTGCTGGGGCTGCCTGGGGAGCGGGAGATGAGCAGTTCTTC. Its protein is CSAGAAWGAGDEQFF.